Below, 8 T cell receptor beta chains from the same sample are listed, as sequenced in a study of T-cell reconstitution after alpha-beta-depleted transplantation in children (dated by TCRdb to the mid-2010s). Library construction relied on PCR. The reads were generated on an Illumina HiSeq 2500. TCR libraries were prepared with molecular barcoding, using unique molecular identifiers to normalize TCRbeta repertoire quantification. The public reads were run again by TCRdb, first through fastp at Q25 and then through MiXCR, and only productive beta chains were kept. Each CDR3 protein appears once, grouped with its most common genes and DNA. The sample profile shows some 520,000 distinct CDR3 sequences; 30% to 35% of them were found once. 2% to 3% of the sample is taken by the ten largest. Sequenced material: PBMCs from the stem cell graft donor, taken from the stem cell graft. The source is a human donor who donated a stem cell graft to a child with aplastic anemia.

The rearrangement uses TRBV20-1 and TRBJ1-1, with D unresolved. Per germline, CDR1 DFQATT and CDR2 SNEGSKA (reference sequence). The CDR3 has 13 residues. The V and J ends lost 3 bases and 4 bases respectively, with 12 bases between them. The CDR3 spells CSASLEESTEAFF. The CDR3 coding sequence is TGCAGTGCTAGTTTAGAGGAGAGCACTGAAGCTTTCTTT.

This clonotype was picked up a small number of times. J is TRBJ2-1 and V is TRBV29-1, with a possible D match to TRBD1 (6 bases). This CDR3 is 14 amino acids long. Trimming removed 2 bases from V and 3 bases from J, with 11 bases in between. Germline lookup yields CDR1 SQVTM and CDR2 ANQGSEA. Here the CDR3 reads CSVESDSSYNEQFF. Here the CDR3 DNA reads TGCAGCGTTGAATCGGACAGTAGCTACAATGAGCAGTTCTTC.

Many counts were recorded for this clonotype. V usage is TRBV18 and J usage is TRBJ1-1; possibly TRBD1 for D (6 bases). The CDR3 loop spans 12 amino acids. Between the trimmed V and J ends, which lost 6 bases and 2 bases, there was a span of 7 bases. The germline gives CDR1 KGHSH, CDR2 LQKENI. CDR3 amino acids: CASSGTNTEAFF. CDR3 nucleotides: TGTGCCAGCTCGGGGACAAACACTGAAGCTTTCTTT.

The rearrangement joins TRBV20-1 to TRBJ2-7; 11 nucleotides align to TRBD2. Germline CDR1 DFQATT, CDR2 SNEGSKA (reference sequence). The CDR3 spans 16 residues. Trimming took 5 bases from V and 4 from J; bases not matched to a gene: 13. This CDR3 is CSASRPASGRKYEQYF. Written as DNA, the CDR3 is TGCAGTGCTTCGCGGCCAGCTAGCGGGAGGAAGTACGAGCAGTACTTC.

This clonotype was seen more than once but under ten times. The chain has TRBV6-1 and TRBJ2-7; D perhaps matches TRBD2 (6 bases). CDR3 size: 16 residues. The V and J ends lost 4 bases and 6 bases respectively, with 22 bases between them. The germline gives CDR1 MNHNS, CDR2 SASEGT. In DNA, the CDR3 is TGTGCCAGCAGTGTAGGAGGGAGAGTTAGGGTCCTCGAGCAGTACTTC. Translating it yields CASSVGGRVRVLEQYF.

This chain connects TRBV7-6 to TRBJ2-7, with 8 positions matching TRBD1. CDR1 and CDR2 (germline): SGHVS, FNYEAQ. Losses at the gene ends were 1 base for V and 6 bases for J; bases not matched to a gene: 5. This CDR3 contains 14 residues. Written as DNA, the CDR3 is TGTGCCAGCAGCTTAGAACAGGGGGATGGCGAGCAGTACGTC. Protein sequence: CASSLEQGDGEQYV.

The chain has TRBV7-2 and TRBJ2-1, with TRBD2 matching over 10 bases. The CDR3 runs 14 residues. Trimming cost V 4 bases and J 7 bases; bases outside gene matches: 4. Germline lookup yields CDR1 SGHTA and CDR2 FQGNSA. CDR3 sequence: CASSSSGSWNEQFF. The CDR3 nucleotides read TGTGCCAGCAGCTCTAGCGGGAGTTGGAATGAGCAGTTCTTC. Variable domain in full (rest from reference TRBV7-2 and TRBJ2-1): GAGVSQSPSNKVTEKGKDVELRCDPISGHTALYWYRQSLGQGLEFLIYFQGNSAPDKSGLPSDRFSAERTGGSVSTLTIQRTQQEDSAVYLCASSSSGSWNEQFFGPGTRLTVL.

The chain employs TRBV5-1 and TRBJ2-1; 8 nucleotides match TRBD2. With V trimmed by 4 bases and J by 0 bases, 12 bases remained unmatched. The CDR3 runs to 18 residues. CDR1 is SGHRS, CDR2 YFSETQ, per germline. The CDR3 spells CASSGLAGLLSSYNEQFF. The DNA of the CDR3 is TGCGCCAGCAGCGGGTTAGCGGGGCTCCTAAGCTCCTACAATGAGCAGTTCTTC.